What follows are 5 T cell receptor beta chains derived from one specimen sequenced in a study of early T cells in non-severe SARS-CoV-2 infection. TCRdb re-called the 5' RACE reads through MiXCR, storing one row per CDR3 protein. The sample contains around 60,000 distinct CDR3 sequences, roughly 10% of which appear only once. The material sequenced was whole blood, taken at baseline. These TCRs come from an adult who was a healthcare worker with PCR-confirmed SARS-CoV-2 infection or an uninfected control (not recorded which).

Ten or more counts support this clonotype. V is TRBV2 and J is TRBJ2-3, with D possibly TRBD2 on 5 matching bases. V was shortened by 6 bases and J by 9 bases, with 13 bases between the two germline ends. The CDR3 extends over 12 amino acids. Looked up from germline, CDR1 is SNHLY and CDR2 is FYNNEI. The CDR3 DNA sequence: TGTGCCAGCAGCCTAGCCCCTATCACGCAGTATTTT. Protein: CASSLAPITQYF.

This chain joins TRBV12-3 or TRBV12-4 and TRBJ2-3, with 9 bases fitting TRBD1. V shed 5 bases, J shed 6 bases, and the junction held 15 bases outside the gene matches. The CDR3 runs 17 residues. CDR3 region: CASSLGGRTGVEDTQYF. The CDR3 DNA is TGTGCCAGCAGTCTCGGTGGTCGGACAGGGGTCGAGGATACGCAGTATTTT.

The sample holds a few counts of this clonotype. The rearrangement joins TRBV5-6 to TRBJ2-1; D tentatively reads TRBD1 or TRBD2 (6 bases each). Trimming took 1 base from V and 10 from J, leaving 12 bases between them. The germline V gene has CDR1 SGHDT and CDR2 YYEEEE. The length of the CDR3 is 13 residues. Written as DNA, the CDR3 is TGTGCCAGCAGCTTGCGGGGGCCCCCCGAGCAGTTCTTC. Translation: CASSLRGPPEQFF.

This clonotype was seen just once. This chain uses TRBV2 with TRBJ1-2; the D gene is possibly TRBD1 (6 bases). The CDR3 sequence is 14 residues long. Germline V gives CDR1 SNHLY, CDR2 FYNNEI. V shed 6 bases and J shed 1 base, with 12 bases lying between them. CDR3 region: CASRHRALNYGYTF. CDR3 DNA sequence: TGTGCCAGCAGACACAGGGCCCTTAACTATGGCTACACCTTC.

The chain links TRBV6-2 or TRBV6-3 to TRBJ2-7; perhaps D is TRBD1 or TRBD2 (6 bases each). V shed 0 bases and J shed 2 bases, with 14 bases lying between them. The CDR3 is 16 residues long. Germline V gene lookup returns CDR1 MNHEY and CDR2 SVGEGT. For the CDR3, the DNA is TGTGCCAGCAGTTACTCGAAGACGGGGGCCCCCTACGAGCAGTACTTC. Residues: CASSYSKTGAPYEQYF.